This T cell receptor beta chain came from a study of technical replicates of blood from a few donors. Sequencing was performed with immunoSEQ multiplex PCR; in TCRdb, only in-frame clones are kept and a portion is missing. The data show 55,000 to 60,000 clones, roughly 93% seen once. Trimming cost V 5 bases and J 13 bases, with 11 bases left between them. Germline-derived CDR1 and CDR2 are SGHTA and FQGNSA. The CDR3 is 11 residues long. The TCR sequence derives from a human donor in good health. Some clones in this sample may be carry-over from other donors' samples. Material: PBMCs. J is TRBJ2-2 and V is TRBV7-2; D unclear. CDR3 in amino acids: CASSANRRLFF. CDR3 DNA sequence: TGTGCCAGCAGCGCAAACCGGAGGCTGTTTTTT.